The 28 T cell receptor beta chains in this list originate from one sample, sequenced in a study of blood T cell repertoires in COVID-19. Assay used: immunoSEQ multiplex PCR; TCRdb lists only in-frame clones, some missing. The sample contains roughly 250,000 clones, around 87% of which appear only once. The sample consisted of PBMCs or T cells enriched from blood (not recorded which). The receptors derive from a woman in her forties or fifties who had recovered from COVID-19.

The rearrangement joins TRBV3-1 (or the pseudogene TRBV3-2) to TRBJ2-7; no reliable D call. Germline V gene data show CDR1 as LGHDT and CDR2 as YNNKEL (reference sequence). Deletions cut 1 base from V and 4 bases from J, with 5 bases between. This CDR3 region has 12 residues. CDR3 amino acids: CASSQVRYEQYF. Written as DNA, the CDR3 is TGTGCCAGCAGCCAAGTCAGATACGAGCAGTACTTC.

The CDR3 DNA follows: TGTGCCAGCAGCTCACGACAGGGGAGCACCGGGGAGCTGTTTTTT. Encoded protein: CASSSRQGSTGELFF. This chain links TRBV3-1 (or the pseudogene TRBV3-2) with TRBJ2-2; 8 bases match TRBD1. The CDR3 extends over 15 amino acids. CDR1 and CDR2 (germline): LGHDT, YNNKEL (reference sequence). J lost 4 bases, V lost 5 bases, and 6 bases had no gene match.

This chain links TRBV19 with TRBJ1-1, with D possibly matching TRBD1 (5 bases). V was trimmed by 1 base and J by 7 bases, leaving 16 bases between them. CDR3 length equals 15 residues. Germline CDR1 is LNHDA and CDR2 is SQIVND (reference sequence). The CDR3 DNA is TGTGCCAGTAGTATAGGACAGTTACTCCGCAATGAAGCTTTCTTT. It codes for CASSIGQLLRNEAFF.

The DNA for the CDR3 is TGTGCCAGCATACTCGCAGGGACTCTTCGGGAGCAGTACTTC. Protein product: CASILAGTLREQYF. The chain carries TRBV2 and TRBJ2-7; a weak D match, TRBD2 (6 bases). Trimming cost V 7 bases and J 7 bases, with 20 bases left between them. From germline, CDR1 is SNHLY and CDR2 FYNNEI. This CDR3 has 14 residues.

V usage is TRBV4-3 and J usage is TRBJ1-4; 7 nucleotides align to TRBD1. Germline V CDR1 and CDR2: LGHNA, YSLEER. The CDR3 consists of 17 residues. V lost 1 base to trimming and J lost 0 bases; unmatched junction nucleotides: 5. The chain's CDR3 is CASSQATTGATNEKLFF. CDR3 DNA: TGCGCCAGCAGCCAAGCTACAACAGGGGCAACTAATGAAAAACTGTTTTTT.

The chain links TRBV4-2 to TRBJ1-2, with D unresolved. Germline V CDR1 and CDR2: LGHNA, YNFKEQ. Trimming shortened V by 0 bases and J by 5 bases, and 7 bases separated the two germline ends. This CDR3 spans 13 amino acids. CDR3: CASSQEYRYGYTF. In DNA, the CDR3 is TGTGCCAGCAGCCAAGAATATCGGTATGGCTACACCTTC.

J is TRBJ2-3 and V is TRBV19; D gene unclear. The CDR3 spans 12 residues. Deletions cut 0 bases from V and 5 bases from J, with 3 bases between. In germline, CDR1 is LNHDA, CDR2 SQIVND (reference sequence). The CDR3 is CASSIDRDTQYF. CDR3 sequence (DNA): TGTGCCAGTAGTATAGATCGAGATACGCAGTATTTT.

The chain joins TRBV30 to TRBJ2-5; 14 positions agree with TRBD2. This CDR3 region has 15 residues. CDR1 and CDR2 from the germline V gene are GTSNPN and SVGIG (reference sequence). Trimming took 0 bases from V and 6 from J; bases not matched to a gene: 3. The chain's CDR3 is CAWSVGTSGSKTQYF. CDR3 coding DNA: TGTGCCTGGAGTGTAGGGACTAGCGGGAGCAAGACCCAGTACTTC.

V and J are TRBV3-1 (or the pseudogene TRBV3-2) and TRBJ1-1, with D uncertain. V was shortened by 4 bases and J by 6 bases, with 18 bases between the two germline ends. CDR1 is LGHDT, CDR2 YNNKEL, per germline (reference sequence). CDR3 size: 15 residues. CDR3 protein: CASSPSGIPGAEAFF. For the CDR3, the DNA is TGTGCCAGCAGCCCGAGTGGCATTCCCGGGGCTGAAGCTTTCTTT.

This clone showed up just once. This rearrangement joins TRBV6-2 or TRBV6-3 to TRBJ2-2; 9 bases agree with TRBD2. The V gene end was trimmed by 5 bases and the J gene end by 4 bases; junction bases not matched to a gene: 8. The germline CDR1 and CDR2 sequences are MNHEY and SVGEGT. The length of the CDR3 is 16 residues. CDR3 sequence: CASSGGLADTTGELFF. The CDR3 coding sequence is TGTGCCAGCAGTGGGGGACTAGCAGATACCACCGGGGAGCTGTTTTTT.

The chain recombines TRBV24-1 with TRBJ2-5; 9 positions agree with TRBD1. The CDR3 runs to 15 residues. J lost 3 bases, V lost 4 bases, and 5 bases had no gene match. CDR1 KGHDR and CDR2 SFDVKD come from the germline V gene. CDR3 bases: TGTGCCACCAGTGACCCTGGACAGGGGAAAGAGACCCAGTACTTC. Translating gives CATSDPGQGKETQYF.

The rearrangement uses TRBV7-9 and TRBJ1-1; TRBD1 agrees at 8 bases. CDR1 and CDR2 (germline): SEHNR, FQNEAQ (reference sequence). The CDR3 extends over 16 amino acids. V lost 7 bases to trimming and J lost 5 bases; unmatched junction nucleotides: 15. CDR3 amino acids: CASTIWVSGGRTEAFF. The CDR3 DNA reads TGTGCCAGCACCATTTGGGTGTCAGGGGGCAGGACTGAAGCTTTCTTT.

The chain couples TRBV24-1 to TRBJ2-1, with 7 bases aligning to TRBD1. V lost 4 bases to trimming and J lost 7 bases; unmatched junction nucleotides: 9. The CDR3 runs 15 residues. Germline loops: CDR1 KGHDR, CDR2 SFDVKD. CDR3 protein: CATSEWGQKVNEQFF. The CDR3 DNA sequence: TGTGCCACCAGTGAATGGGGACAGAAAGTAAATGAGCAGTTCTTC.

With regard to this clone: A single base separates this from a much larger clone, so it may be a read error. The chain recombines TRBV27 with TRBJ2-1, with D possibly TRBD2 on 6 matching bases. V lost 5 bases to trimming and J lost 7 bases, with 15 bases between them. This CDR3 is built from 14 residues. CDR1 is MNHEY and CDR2 is SMNVEV in the germline V gene (reference sequence). CDR3: CASSIRRGENEQFF. In nucleotides, the CDR3 is TGTGCCAGCAGTATTAGGCGGGGAGAGAATGAGCAGTTCTTC.

The chain carries TRBV2 and TRBJ2-1; 11 bases agree with TRBD1. The CDR3 covers 15 residues. Germline V CDR1 and CDR2: SNHLY, FYNNEI. V was pared by 4 bases and J by 7 bases, with 6 bases of the junction left unmatched. CDR3: CASSGGTGGRNEQFF. The CDR3 region has the DNA TGTGCCAGCAGTGGGGGGACAGGGGGTAGGAATGAGCAGTTCTTC. The full variable domain, with the rest looked up from reference TRBV2 and TRBJ2-1, is EPEVTQTPSHQVTQMGQEVILRCVPISNHLYFYWYRQILGQKVEFLVSFYNNEISEKSEIFDDQFSVERPDGSNFTLKIRSTKLEDSAMYFCASSGGTGGRNEQFFGPGTRLTVL.

The J gene is TRBJ2-7, the V gene TRBV27; the D gene is possibly TRBD2 (6 bases). The V end lost 5 bases, the J end lost 3 bases, and 14 bases lay between the germline ends. In germline, CDR1 is MNHEY, CDR2 SMNVEV (reference sequence). This CDR3 spans 14 amino acids. The CDR3 DNA reads as TGTGCCAGCAGTACAAGGACTAACTTCTACGAGCAGTACTTC. This codes for CASSTRTNFYEQYF.

The J gene is TRBJ1-4, the V gene TRBV19; maybe TRBD1 (6 bases). The CDR3 sequence is 13 residues long. Trimming removed 4 bases at V and 10 bases at J, with 13 bases between. CDR1 LNHDA and CDR2 SQIVND come from the germline V gene (reference sequence). This chain's CDR3 is CASSTTQGTKLFF. In DNA form, the CDR3 reads TGTGCCAGTAGTACCACACAGGGCACAAAACTGTTTTTT.

The chain joins TRBV30 to TRBJ1-2; D call uncertain. This CDR3 region has 12 residues. Germline-derived CDR1 and CDR2 are GTSNPN and SVGIG (reference sequence). V lost 2 bases to trimming and J lost 4 bases, with 8 bases between them. The CDR3 sequence is CAWSKLRYGYTF. CDR3 sequence (DNA): TGTGCCTGGAGTAAGTTGCGCTATGGCTACACCTTC.

The chain combines TRBV9 with TRBJ1-2; 8 bases agree with TRBD1. V lost 3 bases to trimming and J lost 4 bases; unmatched junction nucleotides: 5. The germline CDR1 and CDR2 sequences are SGDLS and YYNGEE. The CDR3 spans 14 residues. CDR3 residues: CASSDDRGPYGYTF. The CDR3 DNA reads as TGTGCCAGCAGCGATGACAGGGGCCCCTATGGCTACACCTTC.

This chain joins TRBV10-3 and TRBJ1-6; 9 nucleotides line up with TRBD1. Per germline, CDR1 ENHRY and CDR2 SYGVKD. The CDR3 spans 15 residues. V trimming: 2 bases; J trimming: 9 bases; junction bases outside the gene matches: 5. The CDR3 nucleotides read TGTGCCATCAGTGAGGCGGGACAGGGCGCTTCACCCCTCCACTTT. It is translated as CAISEAGQGASPLHF.

This rearrangement joins TRBV7-9 to TRBJ1-5; D not resolved. Trimming shortened V by 5 bases and J by 3 bases, and 11 bases separated the two germline ends. Germline V gives CDR1 SEHNR, CDR2 FQNEAQ (reference sequence). The CDR3 has 14 residues. This CDR3 is CASSRERNNQPQHF. CDR3 DNA: TGTGCCAGCAGCAGAGAGAGAAACAATCAGCCCCAGCATTTT. The full variable domain, rest sourced from reference TRBV7-9 and TRBJ1-5, is DTGVSQNPRHKITKRGQNVTFRCDPISEHNRLYWYRQTLGQGPEFLTYFQNEAQLEKSRLLSDRFSAERPKGSFSTLEIQRTEQGDSAMYLCASSRERNNQPQHFGDGTRLSIL.

V is TRBV7-8 and J is TRBJ2-5, with 8 bases matching TRBD1. Germline CDR1 and CDR2: SGHVS and FQNEAQ. The CDR3 has 16 amino acids. V trimming: 4 bases; J trimming: 5 bases; junction bases outside the gene matches: 12. The chain's CDR3 is CASSSWDRQGWETQYF. CDR3 DNA: TGTGCCAGCAGCTCCTGGGACAGGCAGGGGTGGGAGACCCAGTACTTC.

Note on this clone: Compared with germline, one end of the junction differs, possibly owing to a read error. This chain uses TRBV3-1 (or the pseudogene TRBV3-2) with TRBJ2-2; either TRBD1 or TRBD2 may fit D (6 bases each). The CDR3 loop spans 14 amino acids. CDR1 and CDR2 (germline): LGHDT, YNNKEL (reference sequence). The CDR3 DNA follows: TGTGCCAGCACCCAAGGGGGACTCCACGGGGAGCTGTTTTTT. Its protein is CASTQGGLHGELFF.

This chain links TRBV6-5 with TRBJ2-1, with 11 bases lining up with TRBD2. Germline V gene data show CDR1 as MNHEY and CDR2 as SVGAGI. J gave up 6 bases and V 10 bases, and 8 bases lay outside the gene matches. The CDR3 has 14 residues. The CDR3 spells CANDSGRAPNEQFF. The DNA for the CDR3 is TGTGCCAACGATAGCGGGAGGGCCCCCAATGAGCAGTTCTTC.

The rearrangement links TRBV4-3 to TRBJ1-4, with unresolved D. CDR1 LGHNA and CDR2 YSLEER come from the germline V gene. The CDR3 runs to 14 residues. V was shortened by 0 bases and J by 8 bases, with 10 bases between the two germline ends. This chain's CDR3 is CASSQDSNNEKLFF. DNA of the CDR3: TGCGCCAGCAGCCAAGATAGTAATAACGAAAAACTGTTTTTT.

This clone appeared a single time. J is TRBJ1-3 and V is TRBV7-2; TRBD1 is a possible D gene (5 bases). Germline values: CDR1 SGHTA, CDR2 FQGNSA. Trimming pared 2 bases from V and 5 bases from J, leaving 10 bases between. The CDR3 extends over 14 amino acids. CDR3 in DNA: TGTGCCAGCAGCTTAATGGGGCTTAGAAACACCATATATTTT. It yields the protein CASSLMGLRNTIYF. Combining the CDR3 with reference TRBV7-2 and TRBJ1-3 gives the whole variable domain GAGVSQSPSNKVTEKGKDVELRCDPISGHTALYWYRQSLGQGLEFLIYFQGNSAPDKSGLPSDRFSAERTGGSVSTLTIQRTQQEDSAVYLCASSLMGLRNTIYFGEGSWLTVV.

The chain recombines TRBV5-1 with TRBJ1-3, with 7 nucleotides matching TRBD1. Germline CDR1 SGHRS, CDR2 YFSETQ. CDR3 length equals 16 residues. The J segment lost 2 bases and the V segment lost 0 bases, leaving 5 bases of the junction unmatched. This CDR3 is CASSLVGTATGNTIYF. Written as DNA, the CDR3 is TGCGCCAGCAGCTTGGTTGGGACAGCGACTGGAAACACCATATATTTT.

This chain uses TRBV18 with TRBJ1-3, with 7 bases that match TRBD1. CDR1 is KGHSH, CDR2 LQKENI, per germline. The CDR3 has 14 amino acids. J was trimmed by 4 bases and V by 4 bases; bases with no gene match: 4. CDR3 coding DNA: TGTGCCAGCTCACAACGGGACAGCGGAAACACCATATATTTT. Its translation: CASSQRDSGNTIYF. The whole variable domain, filled in from reference TRBV18 and TRBJ1-3, reads NAGVMQNPRHLVRRRGQEARLRCSPMKGHSHVYWYRQLPEEGLKFMVYLQKENIIDESGMPKERFSAEFPKEGPSILRIQQVVRGDSAAYFCASSQRDSGNTIYFGEGSWLTVV.